The rows below give T cell receptor beta chains drawn from one sample of a study of OX40 agonist ivuxolimab in advanced cancers. Assay: immunoSEQ multiplex PCR; the TCRdb copy retains only in-frame clones and omits some. The table includes some 59,000 clones, 87% detected once. Sequences were derived from CD4+ or CD8+ T cells sorted from blood, sampled in a trial of the OX40 agonist ivuxolimab. The receptors derive from an adult with an advanced solid tumor such as melanoma, head and neck, liver or kidney cancer. CDR3s include the opening cysteine and the closing phenylalanine or tryptophan. Fields, in order: V gene, J gene, D gene, CDR3 protein, CDR3 DNA. The D gene is left open where the match is weak.

TRBV4-1	TRBJ2-2	-	CASSIPAGYTGELFF	TGCGCCAGCAGTATCCCGGCAGGGTACACCGGGGAGCTGTTTTTT
TRBV6-6	TRBJ2-7	TRBD2	CASSYKASGSREQYF	TGTGCCAGCAGTTATAAGGCTAGCGGGAGTAGGGAGCAGTACTTC
TRBV5-1	TRBJ2-2	TRBD2	CASRTSGSNTGELFF	TGCGCCAGCAGGACTAGCGGGAGTAACACCGGGGAGCTGTTTTTT
TRBV28	TRBJ1-1	TRBD1	CAIFRQGTEAFF	TGTGCCATTTTCCGACAGGGCACTGAAGCTTTCTTT
TRBV19	TRBJ1-4	TRBD1	CASVRGPGEKLFF	TGTGCCAGTGTAAGGGGGCCAGGCGAAAAACTGTTTTTT
TRBV28	TRBJ1-1	-	CASSFHANTEAFF	TGTGCCAGCAGTTTTCATGCGAACACTGAAGCTTTCTTT
TRBV7-9	TRBJ2-1	TRBD2	CASSLGLTGGGNEQFF	TGTGCCAGCAGCTTAGGGCTCACCGGCGGGGGGAATGAGCAGTTCTTC
TRBV7-9	TRBJ2-5	TRBD1	CASSFRTGQETQYF	TGTGCCAGCAGCTTCCGGACAGGGCAAGAGACCCAGTACTTC
TRBV7-8	TRBJ2-4	-	CASSLVGGLALSKNIQYF	TGTGCCAGCAGCTTAGTCGGAGGGCTAGCGCTCTCCAAAAACATTCAGTACTTC
TRBV27	TRBJ2-7	-	CASSFSGSVYEQYF	TGTGCCAGCAGTTTTTCCGGGAGCGTCTACGAGCAGTACTTC